Listed here are 20 T cell receptor beta chains from one sample, sequenced in a study of cytomegalovirus exposure and HLA in healthy donors. PCR used 60 Vbeta primers and 13 Jbeta primers. Only in-frame clones appear in the TCRdb table, and some are missing; sequencing was by immunoSEQ multiplex PCR. The sample has about 98,000 clones, around 70% seen once. Specimen: PBMCs. Source of these receptors: a female donor in good health and CMV-seronegative.

V is TRBV27 and J is TRBJ1-5; D remains unclear. Germline V CDR1 and CDR2: MNHEY, SMNVEV (reference sequence). The CDR3 spans 16 residues. V shed 6 bases and J shed 0 bases, with 15 bases lying between them. The CDR3 DNA reads as TGTGCCAGCAGACTACAAGGAGGTTTTAGCAATCAGCCCCAGCATTTT. Protein sequence: CASRLQGGFSNQPQHF.

V usage is TRBV5-3 and J usage is TRBJ2-3, with 10 bases matching TRBD2. TRBV5-3 belongs to the ORF category, with a function that is uncertain. This CDR3 has 18 amino acids. Germline trimming cut 4 bases from V and 0 bases from J; bases unmatched to any gene: 11. As DNA, the CDR3 is TGTGCCAGAAGCCCCAGAGGTAGCGGGGGGAAAAGCACAGATACGCAGTATTTT. This codes for CARSPRGSGGKSTDTQYF.

This clone has a handful of counts. The V gene is TRBV4-3, the J gene TRBJ1-2; no definite D call. Germline lookup yields CDR1 LGHNA and CDR2 YSLEER. The CDR3 covers 13 residues. V lost 0 bases, J lost 9 bases, and 11 bases lay in between. The CDR3 nucleotides read TGCGCCAGCAGCCAAGATCTCGGTACGCGCTACACCTTC. Protein product: CASSQDLGTRYTF.

This clone was detected only a few times. V gene TRBV6-6 combines with J gene TRBJ1-5; tentative D call: TRBD1 (6 bases). This CDR3 region has 16 residues. In germline, CDR1 is MNHNY, CDR2 SVGAGI (reference sequence). Trimming pared 3 bases from V and 3 bases from J, leaving 15 bases between. In DNA, the CDR3 is TGTGCCAGCAGTTATGGCCGGGGACAATCCAATCAGCCCCAGCATTTT. It translates to CASSYGRGQSNQPQHF.

The V gene is TRBV5-8, the J gene TRBJ2-1; D unresolved. The CDR3 is 14 amino acids. V dropped 4 bases and J dropped 5 bases, with 13 bases sitting between them. Germline loops: CDR1 SGHTS, CDR2 YDEGEE. In nucleotides, the CDR3 is TGTGCCAGCAGCCCCACAAGCGTGCACAATGAGCAGTTCTTC. Translating gives CASSPTSVHNEQFF. The variable domain in full, with the rest retrieved from reference TRBV5-8 and TRBJ2-1, is EAGVTQSPTHLIKTRGQQATLRCSPISGHTSVYWYQQALGLGLQFLLWYDEGEERNRGNFPPRFSGRQFPNYSSELNVNALELEDSALYLCASSPTSVHNEQFFGPGTRLTVL.

This chain uses TRBV2 with TRBJ1-1; no clear D gene. Trimming stripped 4 bases from V and 2 bases from J, with 5 bases between. Per the germline V gene, CDR1 is SNHLY and CDR2 is FYNNEI. The CDR3 runs to 12 residues. In nucleotides, the CDR3 is TGTGCCAGCAGTGGAGAAAACACTGAAGCTTTCTTT. Protein: CASSGENTEAFF.

The genes are TRBV7-8 and TRBJ2-3; 13 bases fit TRBD2. CDR3 length: 14 residues. The V gene end was trimmed by 8 bases and the J gene end by 6 bases; junction bases not matched to a gene: 5. The germline V gene encodes CDR1 SGHVS and CDR2 FQNEAQ. In DNA, the CDR3 is TGTGCCAGCCGGACTAGCGGGAGTGTGGATACGCAGTATTTT. Protein sequence: CASRTSGSVDTQYF.

This clone was counted a few times. V and J are TRBV5-1 and TRBJ2-7; 8 bases are shared with TRBD1. Germline-derived CDR1 and CDR2 are SGHRS and YFSETQ. The V segment lost 2 bases and the J segment 3 bases; nucleotides outside the gene matches: 4. CDR3 length: 14 residues. The CDR3 loop is CASSFGQGLYEQYF. The CDR3, as DNA: TGCGCCAGCAGCTTCGGACAGGGACTCTACGAGCAGTACTTC.

This sequence joins TRBV6-6 and TRBJ2-7, with 9 bases aligning to TRBD1. The germline gives CDR1 MNHNY, CDR2 SVGAGI (reference sequence). V trimming: 0 bases; J trimming: 4 bases; junction bases outside the gene matches: 1. The length of the CDR3 is 14 residues. CDR3 region: CASSYSGTGYEQYF. CDR3 nucleotide sequence: TGTGCCAGCAGTTACTCTGGGACAGGGTACGAGCAGTACTTC.

This sequence joins TRBV5-1 and TRBJ2-2; 9 bases map to TRBD1. From germline, CDR1 is SGHRS and CDR2 YFSETQ. V trimming: 5 bases; J trimming: 6 bases; junction bases outside the gene matches: 2. This CDR3 has 13 amino acids. CDR3 nucleotide sequence: TGCGCCAGCAGTCGGACAGGGGCCGGGGAGCTGTTTTTT. Translation gives CASSRTGAGELFF. Based on the CDR3 plus reference TRBV5-1 and TRBJ2-2, the full variable domain is KAGVTQTPRYLIKTRGQQVTLSCSPISGHRSVSWYQQTPGQGLQFLFEYFSETQRNKGNFPGRFSGRQFSNSRSEMNVSTLELGDSALYLCASSRTGAGELFFGEGSRLTVL.

The V gene is TRBV9, the J gene TRBJ2-7, with 7 positions matching TRBD1. This CDR3 has 15 residues. With V trimmed by 2 bases and J by 2 bases, 7 bases remained unmatched. Germline assignment: CDR1 SGDLS and CDR2 YYNGEE. The CDR3: CASSVGPDRAYEQYF. The CDR3 coding sequence is TGTGCCAGCAGCGTGGGTCCTGACAGGGCCTACGAGCAGTACTTC.

J is TRBJ2-1 and V is TRBV30, with 15 nucleotides matching TRBD2. The CDR3 runs to 15 residues. Looked up from germline, CDR1 is GTSNPN and CDR2 is SVGIG (reference sequence). V lost 2 bases, J lost 8 bases, and 4 bases stayed unmatched. Here the CDR3 DNA reads TGTGCCTGGAGTTGGACTAGCGGGGGGGCCGATGAGCAGTTCTTC. It translates to CAWSWTSGGADEQFF.

The CDR3 DNA reads TGTGCCAGCAGTTCAGGGGGTAGCGCAGATACGCAGTATTTT. This codes for CASSSGGSADTQYF. This rearrangement joins TRBV6-6 to TRBJ2-3; TRBD1 aligns across 7 bases. The junction had 5 bases not matched to a gene; V was cut back by 4 bases and J by 4 bases. The CDR3 has 14 amino acids. CDR1 is MNHNY and CDR2 is SVGAGI in the germline V gene (reference sequence).

The rearrangement joins TRBV25-1 to TRBJ2-5, with 9 bases matching TRBD2. V lost 3 bases, J lost 2 bases, and 4 bases stayed unmatched. From germline, CDR1 is MGHDK and CDR2 SYGVNS. The CDR3 is 15 amino acids. CDR3 DNA sequence: TGTGCCAGCAGTGACTTAGCGGGGGCACAAGAGACCCAGTACTTC. It codes for CASSDLAGAQETQYF.

The V call is TRBV5-1, the J call TRBJ1-5; TRBD1 matches 9 bases. Losses at the gene ends were 0 bases for V and 6 bases for J; bases not matched to a gene: 1. Germline lookup yields CDR1 SGHRS and CDR2 YFSETQ. The CDR3 sequence is 14 residues long. CDR3 region: CASSLETGGQPQHF. The DNA for the CDR3 is TGCGCCAGCAGCTTGGAGACAGGGGGTCAGCCCCAGCATTTT.

The rearrangement links TRBV19 to TRBJ2-3; D not certain. The V gene lost 3 bases and the J gene lost 2 bases, with 9 bases spanning the gap. The CDR3 runs to 14 residues. Germline V gene sequence: CDR1 LNHDA, CDR2 SQIVND (reference sequence). The CDR3 is CASSIGRNTDTQYF. DNA of the CDR3: TGTGCCAGTAGTATTGGCAGAAACACAGATACGCAGTATTTT. Filled out from reference TRBV19 and TRBJ2-3, the complete variable domain reads DGGITQSPKYLFRKEGQNVTLSCEQNLNHDAMYWYRQDPGQGLRLIYYSQIVNDFQKGDIAEGYSVSREKKESFPLTVTSAQKNPTAFYLCASSIGRNTDTQYFGPGTRLTVL.

J is TRBJ2-7 and V is TRBV19, with 10 bases matching TRBD2. This CDR3 is 19 amino acids long. CDR1 and CDR2 (germline): LNHDA, SQIVND (reference sequence). Trimming cost V 5 bases and J 6 bases; bases outside gene matches: 22. The CDR3 loop is CASSHRGQQPSGSSGEQYF. CDR3 nucleotide sequence: TGTGCCAGTAGTCACCGGGGACAGCAACCTAGCGGGAGTTCCGGCGAGCAGTACTTC. The complete variable domain, with remaining parts taken from reference TRBV19 and TRBJ2-7, reads DGGITQSPKYLFRKEGQNVTLSCEQNLNHDAMYWYRQDPGQGLRLIYYSQIVNDFQKGDIAEGYSVSREKKESFPLTVTSAQKNPTAFYLCASSHRGQQPSGSSGEQYFGPGTRLTVT.

This rearrangement joins TRBV11-2 to TRBJ2-3, with TRBD1 matching 8 bases. V lost 4 bases and J lost 6; bases outside the gene matches: 15. The CDR3 is made up of 17 amino acids. CDR1 is SGHAT and CDR2 is FQNNGV in the germline V gene. CDR3 nucleotide sequence: TGTGCCAGCAGCTCTGGTATTTCGACAGGGGTCAGGGATACGCAGTATTTT. It yields the protein CASSSGISTGVRDTQYF.

The rearrangement uses TRBV5-6 and TRBJ2-1, with 11 nucleotides matching TRBD2. CDR1 is SGHDT, CDR2 YYEEEE, per germline. The length of the CDR3 is 15 residues. The J segment lost 7 bases and the V segment lost 4 bases, leaving 7 bases of the junction unmatched. Here the CDR3 DNA reads TGTGCCAGCAGCATAGCGGGGGGGCTGGGAAATGAGCAGTTCTTC. It is translated as CASSIAGGLGNEQFF. The variable domain in full, with the rest retrieved from reference TRBV5-6 and TRBJ2-1, is DAGVTQSPTHLIKTRGQQVTLRCSPKSGHDTVSWYQQALGQGPQFIFQYYEEEERQRGNFPDRFSGHQFPNYSSELNVNALLLGDSALYLCASSIAGGLGNEQFFGPGTRLTVL.

The chain carries TRBV6-1 and TRBJ2-7; D ambiguous. Germline CDR1 MNHNS, CDR2 SASEGT. V lost 4 bases to trimming and J lost 4 bases, with 11 bases between them. The CDR3 is made up of 13 amino acids. CDR3 DNA: TGTGCCAGCAGTGTGAACAGAGAATACGAGCAGTACTTC. Its translation is CASSVNREYEQYF.